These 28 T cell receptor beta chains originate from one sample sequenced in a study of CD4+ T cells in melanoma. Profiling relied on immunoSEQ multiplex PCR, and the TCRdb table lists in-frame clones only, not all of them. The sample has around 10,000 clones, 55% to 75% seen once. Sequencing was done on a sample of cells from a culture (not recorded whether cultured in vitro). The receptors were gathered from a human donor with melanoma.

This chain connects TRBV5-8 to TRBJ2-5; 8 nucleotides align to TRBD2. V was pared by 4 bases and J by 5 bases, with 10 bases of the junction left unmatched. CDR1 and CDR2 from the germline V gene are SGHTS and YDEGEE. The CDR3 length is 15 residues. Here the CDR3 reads CASSTAGRGSETQYF. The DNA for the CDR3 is TGTGCCAGCAGCACAGCCGGGAGGGGGTCGGAGACCCAGTACTTC.

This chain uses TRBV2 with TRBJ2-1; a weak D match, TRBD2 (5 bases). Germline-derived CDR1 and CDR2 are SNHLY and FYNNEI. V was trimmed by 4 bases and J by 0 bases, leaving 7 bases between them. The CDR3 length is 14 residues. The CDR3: CASSVGSSYNEQFF. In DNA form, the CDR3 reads TGTGCCAGCAGTGTTGGGAGCTCCTACAATGAGCAGTTCTTC.

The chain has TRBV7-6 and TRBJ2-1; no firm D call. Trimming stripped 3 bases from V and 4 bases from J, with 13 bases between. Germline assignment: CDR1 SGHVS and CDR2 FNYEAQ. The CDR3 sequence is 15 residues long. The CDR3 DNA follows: TGTGCCAGCAGCTTCGCTTATATAGGGTACAATGAGCAGTTCTTC. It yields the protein CASSFAYIGYNEQFF.

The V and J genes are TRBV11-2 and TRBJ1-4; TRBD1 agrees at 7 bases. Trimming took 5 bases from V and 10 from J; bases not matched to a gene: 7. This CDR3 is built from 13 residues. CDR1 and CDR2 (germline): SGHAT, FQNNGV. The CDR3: CASSRDRDGKLFF. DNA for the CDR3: TGTGCCAGCAGCCGCGACAGGGATGGAAAACTGTTTTTT.

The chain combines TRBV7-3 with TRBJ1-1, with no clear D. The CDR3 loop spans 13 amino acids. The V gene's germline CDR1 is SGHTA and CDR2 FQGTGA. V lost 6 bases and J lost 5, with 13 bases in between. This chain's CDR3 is CASSVGSMTEAFF. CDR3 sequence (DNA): TGTGCCAGCAGTGTGGGGAGTATGACTGAAGCTTTCTTT.

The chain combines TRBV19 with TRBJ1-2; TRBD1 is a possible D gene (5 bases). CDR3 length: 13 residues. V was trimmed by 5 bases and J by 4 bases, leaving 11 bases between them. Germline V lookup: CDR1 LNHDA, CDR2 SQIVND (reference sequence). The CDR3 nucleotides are TGTGCCAGTAGTTCCCTCGGGGGCTATGGCTACACCTTC. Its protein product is CASSSLGGYGYTF.

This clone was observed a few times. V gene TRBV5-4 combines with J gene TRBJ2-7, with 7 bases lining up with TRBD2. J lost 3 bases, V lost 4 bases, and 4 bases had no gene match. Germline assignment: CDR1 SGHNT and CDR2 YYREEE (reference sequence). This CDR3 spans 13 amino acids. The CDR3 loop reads CASSRGVGYEQYF. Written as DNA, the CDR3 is TGTGCCAGCAGCCGGGGGGTCGGCTACGAGCAGTACTTC.

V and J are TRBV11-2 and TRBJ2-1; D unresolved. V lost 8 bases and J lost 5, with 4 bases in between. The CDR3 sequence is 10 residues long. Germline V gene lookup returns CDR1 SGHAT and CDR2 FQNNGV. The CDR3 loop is CASGHNEQFF. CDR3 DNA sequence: TGTGCCAGCGGGCACAATGAGCAGTTCTTC.

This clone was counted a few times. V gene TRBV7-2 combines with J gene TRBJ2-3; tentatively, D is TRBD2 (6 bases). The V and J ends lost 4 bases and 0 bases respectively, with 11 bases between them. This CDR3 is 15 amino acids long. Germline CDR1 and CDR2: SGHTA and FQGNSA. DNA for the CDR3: TGTGCCAGCAGCTCCACTAGCACTAGCACAGATACGCAGTATTTT. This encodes CASSSTSTSTDTQYF.

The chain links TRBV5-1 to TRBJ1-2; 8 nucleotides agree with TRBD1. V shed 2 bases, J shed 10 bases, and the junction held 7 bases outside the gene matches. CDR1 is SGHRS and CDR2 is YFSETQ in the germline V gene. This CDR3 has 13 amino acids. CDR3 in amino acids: CASSFPDRDDYTF. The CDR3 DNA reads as TGCGCCAGCAGCTTCCCGGACAGGGATGACTACACCTTC.

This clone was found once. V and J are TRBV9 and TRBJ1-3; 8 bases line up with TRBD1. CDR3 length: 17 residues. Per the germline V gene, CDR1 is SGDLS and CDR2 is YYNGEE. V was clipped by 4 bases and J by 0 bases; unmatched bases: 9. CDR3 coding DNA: TGTGCCAGCAGCCCCCGCGGCAGGGGGCACTCTGGAAACACCATATATTTT. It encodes CASSPRGRGHSGNTIYF.

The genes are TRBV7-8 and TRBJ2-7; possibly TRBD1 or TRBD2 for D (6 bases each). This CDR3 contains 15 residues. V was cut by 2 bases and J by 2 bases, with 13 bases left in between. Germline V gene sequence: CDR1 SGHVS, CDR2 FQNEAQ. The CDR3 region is CASSLRPGAAYEQYF. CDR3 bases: TGTGCCAGCAGCTTACGTCCGGGGGCCGCCTACGAGCAGTACTTC.

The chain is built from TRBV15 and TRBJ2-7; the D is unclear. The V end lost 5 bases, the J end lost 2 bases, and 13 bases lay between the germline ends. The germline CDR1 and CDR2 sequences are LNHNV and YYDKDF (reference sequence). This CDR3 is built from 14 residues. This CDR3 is CATSAGAFPYEQYF. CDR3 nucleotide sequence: TGTGCCACCAGCGCAGGTGCTTTCCCCTACGAGCAGTACTTC.

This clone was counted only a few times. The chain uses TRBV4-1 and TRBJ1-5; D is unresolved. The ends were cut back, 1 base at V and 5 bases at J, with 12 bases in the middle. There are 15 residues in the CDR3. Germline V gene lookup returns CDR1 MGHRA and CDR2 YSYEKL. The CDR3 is CASSQVVQVYQPQHF. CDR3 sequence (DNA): TGCGCCAGCAGCCAAGTTGTCCAGGTCTATCAGCCCCAGCATTTT.

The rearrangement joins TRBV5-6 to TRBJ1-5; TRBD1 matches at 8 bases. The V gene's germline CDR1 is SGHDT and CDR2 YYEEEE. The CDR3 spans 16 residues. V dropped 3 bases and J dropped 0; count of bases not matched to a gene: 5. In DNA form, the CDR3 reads TGTGCCAGCAGCTATTACAGGGGGAGTAGCAATCAGCCCCAGCATTTT. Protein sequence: CASSYYRGSSNQPQHF.

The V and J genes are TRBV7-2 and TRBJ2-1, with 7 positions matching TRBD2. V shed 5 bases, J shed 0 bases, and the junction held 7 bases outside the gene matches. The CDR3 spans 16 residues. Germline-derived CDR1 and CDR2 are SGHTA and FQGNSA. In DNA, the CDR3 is TGTGCCAGCAGCCTCTCCGGGGGGACCTCCTACAATGAGCAGTTCTTC. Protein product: CASSLSGGTSYNEQFF.

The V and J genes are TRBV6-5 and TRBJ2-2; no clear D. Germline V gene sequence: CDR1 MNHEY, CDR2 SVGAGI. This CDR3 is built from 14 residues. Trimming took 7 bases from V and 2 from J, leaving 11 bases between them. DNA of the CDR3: TGTGCCAGCAAGGAACATCCAAACACCGGGGAGCTGTTTTTT. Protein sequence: CASKEHPNTGELFF.

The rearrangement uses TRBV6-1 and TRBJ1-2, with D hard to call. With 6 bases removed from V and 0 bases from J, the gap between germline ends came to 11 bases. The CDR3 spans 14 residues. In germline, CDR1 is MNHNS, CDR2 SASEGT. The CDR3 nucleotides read TGTGCCAGCAGGTCGGCCGGAGCTAACTATGGCTACACCTTC. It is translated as CASRSAGANYGYTF.

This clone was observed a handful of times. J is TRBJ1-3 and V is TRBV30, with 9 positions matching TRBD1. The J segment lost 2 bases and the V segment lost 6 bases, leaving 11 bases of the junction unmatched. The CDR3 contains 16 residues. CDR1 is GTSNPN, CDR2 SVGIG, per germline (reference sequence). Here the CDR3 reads CACPGQGTAAGNTIYF. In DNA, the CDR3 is TGTGCCTGTCCGGGACAGGGAACTGCTGCTGGAAACACCATATATTTT.

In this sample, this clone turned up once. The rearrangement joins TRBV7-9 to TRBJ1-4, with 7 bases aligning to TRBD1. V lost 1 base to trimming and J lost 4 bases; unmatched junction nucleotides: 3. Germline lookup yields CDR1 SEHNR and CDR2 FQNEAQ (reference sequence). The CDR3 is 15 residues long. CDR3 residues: CASSLGGQYNEKLFF. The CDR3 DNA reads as TGTGCCAGCAGCTTAGGGGGACAGTATAATGAAAAACTGTTTTTT. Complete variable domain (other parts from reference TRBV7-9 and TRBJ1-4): DTGVSQNPRHKITKRGQNVTFRCDPISEHNRLYWYRQTLGQGPEFLTYFQNEAQLEKSRLLSDRFSAERPKGSFSTLEIQRTEQGDSAMYLCASSLGGQYNEKLFFGSGTQLSVL.

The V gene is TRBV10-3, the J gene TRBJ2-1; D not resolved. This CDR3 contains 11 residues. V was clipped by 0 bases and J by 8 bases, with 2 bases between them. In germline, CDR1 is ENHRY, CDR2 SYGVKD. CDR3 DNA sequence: TGTGCCATCAGTGAGTCGTATGAGCAGTTCTTC. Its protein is CAISESYEQFF.

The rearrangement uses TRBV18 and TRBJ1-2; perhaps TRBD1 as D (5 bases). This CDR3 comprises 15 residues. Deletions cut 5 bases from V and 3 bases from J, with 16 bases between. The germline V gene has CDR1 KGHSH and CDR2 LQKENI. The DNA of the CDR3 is TGTGCCAGCTCAACAACGACGGGGGGTGACTATGGCTACACCTTC. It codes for CASSTTTGGDYGYTF.

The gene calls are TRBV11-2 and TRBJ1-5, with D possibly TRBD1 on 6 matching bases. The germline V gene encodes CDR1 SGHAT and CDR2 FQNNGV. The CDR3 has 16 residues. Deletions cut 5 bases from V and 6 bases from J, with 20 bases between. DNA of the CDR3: TGTGCCAGCAGCCCTGTTGCGGGGGCCAGAGGTCAGCCCCAGCATTTT. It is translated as CASSPVAGARGQPQHF.

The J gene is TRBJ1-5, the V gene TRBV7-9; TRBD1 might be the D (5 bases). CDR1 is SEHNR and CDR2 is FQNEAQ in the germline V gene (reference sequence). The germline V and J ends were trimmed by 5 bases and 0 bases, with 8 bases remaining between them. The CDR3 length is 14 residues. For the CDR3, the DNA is TGTGCCAGCAGCATGGGACCTAGCAATCAGCCCCAGCATTTT. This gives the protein CASSMGPSNQPQHF. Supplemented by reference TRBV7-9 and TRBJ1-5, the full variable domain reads DTGVSQNPRHKITKRGQNVTFRCDPISEHNRLYWYRQTLGQGPEFLTYFQNEAQLEKSRLLSDRFSAERPKGSFSTLEIQRTEQGDSAMYLCASSMGPSNQPQHFGDGTRLSIL.

The CDR3 nucleotides read TGTGCCAGCAGTTATGAGGCGGGAGGAAACACCATATATTTT. Protein sequence: CASSYEAGGNTIYF. The chain combines TRBV6-5 with TRBJ1-3; D remains unclear. The CDR3 runs 14 residues. V was shortened by 3 bases and J by 4 bases, with 10 bases between the two germline ends. CDR1 is MNHEY, CDR2 SVGAGI, per germline.

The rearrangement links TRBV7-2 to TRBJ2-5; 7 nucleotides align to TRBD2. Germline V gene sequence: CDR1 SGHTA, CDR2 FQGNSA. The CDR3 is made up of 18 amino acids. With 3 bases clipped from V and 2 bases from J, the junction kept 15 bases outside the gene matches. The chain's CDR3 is CASSLGNLGRGGQETQYF. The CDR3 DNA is TGTGCCAGCAGCTTGGGGAATTTGGGTCGCGGGGGACAAGAGACCCAGTACTTC.

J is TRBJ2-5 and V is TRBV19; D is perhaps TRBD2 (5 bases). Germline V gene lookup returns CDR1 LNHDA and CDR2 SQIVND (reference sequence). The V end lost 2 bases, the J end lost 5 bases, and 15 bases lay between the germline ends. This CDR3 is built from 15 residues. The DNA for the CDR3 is TGTGCCAGTAGTATATCGGGGAACGGTGGGGAGACCCAGTACTTC. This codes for CASSISGNGGETQYF.

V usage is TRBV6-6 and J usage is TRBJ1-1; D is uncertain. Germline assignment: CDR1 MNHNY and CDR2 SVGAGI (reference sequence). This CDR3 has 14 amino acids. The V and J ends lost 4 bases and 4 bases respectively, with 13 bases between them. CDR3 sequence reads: CASSSSGSRTEAFF. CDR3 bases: TGTGCCAGCAGTTCGAGCGGCAGTCGCACTGAAGCTTTCTTT.